This is a list of T cell receptor beta chains from one sample in a study of blood T cell repertoires in COVID-19. Sequenced by immunoSEQ multiplex PCR; TCRdb stores in-frame clones only, minus some. This table holds about 58,000 clones, 85% to 90% found once. The source material was peripheral blood. Receptor source: a woman aged 45 to 65 with active or convalescent COVID-19. Each CDR3 is given with its conserved first and last residue. The order of the fields is J gene, D gene, V gene, clone size, CDR3 protein, CDR3 DNA. The D gene is left open where the match is weak. Some rows have no size entry. The others give once, few or many, or a class for an expanded clone.

J: TRBJ2-1; D: -; V: TRBV4-1; size: -; CDR3: CASSREDWESSYNEQFF; DNA: TGCGCCAGCAGCCGAGAAGACTGGGAGAGCTCCTACAATGAGCAGTTCTTC
J: TRBJ1-2; D: -; V: TRBV7-3; size: -; CDR3: CASSPMASNYGYTF; DNA: TGTGCCAGCAGCCCCATGGCCTCCAACTATGGCTACACCTTC
J: TRBJ1-4; D: -; V: TRBV5-1; size: -; CDR3: CASSWRDLNEKLFF; DNA: TGCGCCAGCTCTTGGAGGGACTTGAACGAAAAACTGTTTTTT
J: TRBJ2-5; D: TRBD1; V: TRBV2; size: -; CDR3: CASTPTGGQETQYF; DNA: TGTGCCAGCACCCCGACAGGGGGCCAAGAGACCCAGTACTTC
J: TRBJ2-1; D: TRBD2; V: TRBV7-9; size: -; CDR3: CASSFGTSGPDYNEQFF; DNA: TGTGCCAGCAGCTTTGGGACTAGCGGGCCCGATTACAATGAGCAGTTCTTC
J: TRBJ1-2; D: -; V: TRBV6-6; size: -; CDR3: CASSYQGVNYGYTF; DNA: TGTGCCAGCAGTTACCAAGGGGTGAACTATGGCTACACCTTC
J: TRBJ1-1; D: -; V: TRBV11-3; size: -; CDR3: CASSRRQEEAFF; DNA: TGTGCCAGCAGCAGGCGACAGGAGGAAGCTTTCTTT
J: TRBJ1-3; D: -; V: TRBV4-1; size: -; CDR3: CASSQDEASSSGNTIYF; DNA: TGCGCCAGCAGCCAAGATGAGGCCAGCAGCTCTGGAAACACCATATATTTT
J: TRBJ2-1; D: -; V: TRBV4-2; size: -; CDR3: CASSGRGTYNEQFF; DNA: TGTGCCAGCAGCGGGAGAGGGACCTACAATGAGCAGTTCTTC
J: TRBJ1-1; D: TRBD1; V: TRBV29-1; size: -; CDR3: CSVMLPGGHINTEAFF; DNA: TGCAGCGTTATGTTGCCAGGGGGACATATCAACACTGAAGCTTTCTTT
J: TRBJ2-7; D: -; V: TRBV6-5; size: -; CDR3: CASTYGQYEQYF; DNA: TGTGCCAGCACTTACGGGCAATACGAGCAGTACTTC
J: TRBJ1-2; D: -; V: TRBV9; size: -; CDR3: CASSGTTPGGPSRANYGYTF; DNA: TGTGCCAGCAGCGGCACGACCCCCGGAGGCCCCAGCCGAGCTAACTATGGCTACACCTTC
J: TRBJ1-2; D: -; V: TRBV6-1; size: few; CDR3: CASSDAPGEGDGYTF; DNA: TGTGCCAGCAGTGACGCGCCAGGGGAGGGGGATGGCTACACCTTC
J: TRBJ1-2; D: TRBD1; V: TRBV2; size: once; CDR3: CASSTTGEYGYTF; DNA: TGTGCCAGCAGTACGACAGGGGAGTATGGCTACACCTTC
J: TRBJ2-2; D: -; V: TRBV6-5; size: -; CDR3: CASRPRDTGELFF; DNA: TGTGCCAGCAGGCCCAGGGACACCGGGGAGCTGTTTTTT
J: TRBJ2-2; D: -; V: TRBV7-3; size: -; CDR3: CASSRESTGELFF; DNA: TGTGCCAGCAGCCGGGAGAGCACCGGGGAGCTGTTTTTT
J: TRBJ1-5; D: -; V: TRBV30; size: -; CDR3: CAWSSRVDQPQHF; DNA: TGTGCCTGGAGTTCCAGGGTCGATCAGCCCCAGCATTTT
J: TRBJ2-1; D: TRBD2; V: TRBV24-1; size: -; CDR3: CATSAGGATGDEQFF; DNA: TGTGCCACCAGTGCCGGGGGGGCGACGGGCGATGAGCAGTTCTTC
J: TRBJ2-7; D: TRBD2; V: TRBV27; size: -; CDR3: CASSLGLAGGPFEQYF; DNA: TGTGCCAGCAGTTTAGGACTAGCGGGAGGGCCGTTCGAGCAGTACTTC
J: TRBJ2-5; D: TRBD2; V: TRBV30; size: -; CDR3: CAWSVIAGQETQYF; DNA: TGTGCCTGGAGTGTGATAGCGGGACAAGAGACCCAGTACTTC
J: TRBJ2-7; D: TRBD2; V: TRBV11-3; size: -; CDR3: CASSLGTSGTYEQYF; DNA: TGTGCCAGCAGCTTAGGGACTAGCGGGACGTACGAGCAGTACTTC
J: TRBJ1-1; D: TRBD1; V: TRBV29-1; size: once; CDR3: CSVGRAGTVLPEAFF; DNA: TGCAGCGTTGGCCGGGCCGGGACAGTATTGCCTGAAGCTTTCTTT
J: TRBJ2-1; D: -; V: TRBV5-5; size: once; CDR3: CASSLHRSSYNEQFF; DNA: TGTGCCAGCAGCTTGCACAGGAGCTCCTACAATGAGCAGTTCTTC
J: TRBJ1-3; D: -; V: TRBV5-6; size: -; CDR3: CASSFMGSGNTIYF; DNA: TGTGCCAGCAGCTTCATGGGCAGTGGAAACACCATATATTTT
J: TRBJ1-2; D: TRBD1; V: TRBV9; size: -; CDR3: CASSAITGGAGYTF; DNA: TGTGCCAGCAGCGCTATAACAGGGGGCGCTGGCTACACCTTC
J: TRBJ2-7; D: -; V: TRBV3-1/TRBV3-2; size: few; CDR3: CASSQAPGPSYEQYF; DNA: TGTGCCAGCAGCCAAGCTCCGGGTCCCTCCTACGAGCAGTACTTC
J: TRBJ2-3; D: TRBD2; V: TRBV4-2; size: -; CDR3: CASSRLAGGGTDTQYF; DNA: TGTGCCAGCAGCCGACTAGCGGGAGGAGGCACAGATACGCAGTATTTT
J: TRBJ2-7; D: TRBD2; V: TRBV18; size: -; CDR3: CASSPPGTSGYEQYF; DNA: TGTGCCAGCTCACCACCCGGGACTAGCGGATACGAGCAGTACTTC
J: TRBJ2-1; D: TRBD2; V: TRBV7-3; size: -; CDR3: CASSPGLARDEQFF; DNA: TGTGCCAGCAGCCCGGGACTAGCTCGCGATGAGCAGTTCTTC
J: TRBJ1-1; D: -; V: TRBV6-5; size: -; CDR3: CASSYSQNTEAFF; DNA: TGTGCCAGCAGTTACTCACAGAACACTGAAGCTTTCTTT